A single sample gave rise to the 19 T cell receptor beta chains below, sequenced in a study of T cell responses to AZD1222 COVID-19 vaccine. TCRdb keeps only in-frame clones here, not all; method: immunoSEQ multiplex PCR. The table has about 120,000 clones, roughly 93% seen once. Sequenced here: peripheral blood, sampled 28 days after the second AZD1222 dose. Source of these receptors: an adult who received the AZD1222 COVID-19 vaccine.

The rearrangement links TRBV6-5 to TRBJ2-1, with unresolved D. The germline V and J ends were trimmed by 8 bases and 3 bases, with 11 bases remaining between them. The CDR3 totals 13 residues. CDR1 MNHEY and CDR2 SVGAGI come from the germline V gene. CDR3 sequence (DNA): TGTGCCAGCTTGGGTGGTCGCTACAATGAGCAGTTCTTC. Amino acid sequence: CASLGGRYNEQFF.

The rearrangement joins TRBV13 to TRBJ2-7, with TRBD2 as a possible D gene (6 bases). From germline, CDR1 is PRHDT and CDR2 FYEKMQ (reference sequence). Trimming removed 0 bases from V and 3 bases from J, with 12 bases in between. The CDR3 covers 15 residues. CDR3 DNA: TGTGCCAGCAGCTTAGGGGGTTGGAGGGGCTACGAGCAGTACTTC. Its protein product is CASSLGGWRGYEQYF.

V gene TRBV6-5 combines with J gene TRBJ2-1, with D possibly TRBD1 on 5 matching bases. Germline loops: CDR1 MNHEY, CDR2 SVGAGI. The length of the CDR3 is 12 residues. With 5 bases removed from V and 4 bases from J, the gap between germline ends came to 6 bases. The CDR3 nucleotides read TGTGCCAGCAGTAAGGGGTACAATGAGCAGTTCTTC. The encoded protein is CASSKGYNEQFF.

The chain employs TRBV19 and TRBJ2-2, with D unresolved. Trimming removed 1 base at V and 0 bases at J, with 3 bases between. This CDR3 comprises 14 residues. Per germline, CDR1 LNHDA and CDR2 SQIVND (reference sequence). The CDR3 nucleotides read TGTGCCAGTAGTATAGGACCGAACACCGGGGAGCTGTTTTTT. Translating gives CASSIGPNTGELFF.

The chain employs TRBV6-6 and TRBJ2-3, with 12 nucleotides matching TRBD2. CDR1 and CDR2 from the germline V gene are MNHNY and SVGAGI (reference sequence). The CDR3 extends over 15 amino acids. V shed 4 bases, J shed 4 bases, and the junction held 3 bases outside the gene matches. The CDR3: CASSFLAGGADTQYF. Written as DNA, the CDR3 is TGTGCCAGCAGTTTTCTAGCGGGAGGGGCAGATACGCAGTATTTT.

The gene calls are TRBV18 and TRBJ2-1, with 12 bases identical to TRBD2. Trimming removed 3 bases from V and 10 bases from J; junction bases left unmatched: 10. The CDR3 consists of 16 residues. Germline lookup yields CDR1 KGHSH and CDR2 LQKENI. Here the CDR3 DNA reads TGTGCCAGCTCACCGCCTAGCGGGAGGGCCCTCGGGGAGCAGTTCTTC. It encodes CASSPPSGRALGEQFF.

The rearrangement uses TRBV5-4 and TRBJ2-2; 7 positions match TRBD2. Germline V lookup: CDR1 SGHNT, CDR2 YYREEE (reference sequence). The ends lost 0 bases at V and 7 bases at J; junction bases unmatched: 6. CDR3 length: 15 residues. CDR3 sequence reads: CASSLEAGASGELFF. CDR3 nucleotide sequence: TGTGCCAGCAGCTTGGAGGCGGGAGCCAGCGGGGAGCTGTTTTTT.

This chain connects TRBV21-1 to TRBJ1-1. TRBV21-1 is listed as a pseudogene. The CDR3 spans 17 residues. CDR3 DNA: TGTGCCAGCAGGCAAACCGCCTACCGGGTCGCGAACACTGAAGCTTTCTTT. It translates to CASRQTAYRVANTEAFF.

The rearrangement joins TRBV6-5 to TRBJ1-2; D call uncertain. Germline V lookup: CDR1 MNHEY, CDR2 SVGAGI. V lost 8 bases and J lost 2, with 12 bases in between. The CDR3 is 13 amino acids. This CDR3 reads CASREGVNYGYTF. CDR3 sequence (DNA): TGTGCCAGCCGGGAGGGTGTGAACTATGGCTACACCTTC.

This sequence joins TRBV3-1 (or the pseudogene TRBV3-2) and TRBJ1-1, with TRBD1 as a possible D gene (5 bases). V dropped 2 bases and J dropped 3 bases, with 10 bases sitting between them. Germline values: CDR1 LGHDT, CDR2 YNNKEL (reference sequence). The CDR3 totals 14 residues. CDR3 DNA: TGTGCCAGCAGCCAATCCTTCAGGGACACTGAAGCTTTCTTT. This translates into CASSQSFRDTEAFF.

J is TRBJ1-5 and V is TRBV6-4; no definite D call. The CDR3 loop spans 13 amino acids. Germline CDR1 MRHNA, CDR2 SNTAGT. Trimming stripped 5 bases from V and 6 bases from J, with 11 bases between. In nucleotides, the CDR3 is TGTGCCAGCAGTACCTCCGTCGGTCAGCCCCAGCATTTT. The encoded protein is CASSTSVGQPQHF.

DNA of the CDR3: TGTGCCACCTCAGAGGGCTATGGTGAAGCTTTCTTT. Amino acids: CATSEGYGEAFF. This sequence joins TRBV24-1 and TRBJ1-1; D not resolved. Germline V gene lookup returns CDR1 KGHDR and CDR2 SFDVKD. This CDR3 comprises 12 residues. V shed 9 bases and J shed 7 bases, with 14 bases lying between them.

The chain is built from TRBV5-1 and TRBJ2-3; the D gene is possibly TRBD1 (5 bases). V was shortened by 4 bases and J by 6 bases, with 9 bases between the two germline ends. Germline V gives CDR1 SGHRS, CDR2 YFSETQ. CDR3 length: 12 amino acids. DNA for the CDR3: TGCGCCAGCAGCCCGACAGTCGATACGCAGTATTTT. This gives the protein CASSPTVDTQYF. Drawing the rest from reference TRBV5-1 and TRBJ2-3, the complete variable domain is KAGVTQTPRYLIKTRGQQVTLSCSPISGHRSVSWYQQTPGQGLQFLFEYFSETQRNKGNFPGRFSGRQFSNSRSEMNVSTLELGDSALYLCASSPTVDTQYFGPGTRLTVL.

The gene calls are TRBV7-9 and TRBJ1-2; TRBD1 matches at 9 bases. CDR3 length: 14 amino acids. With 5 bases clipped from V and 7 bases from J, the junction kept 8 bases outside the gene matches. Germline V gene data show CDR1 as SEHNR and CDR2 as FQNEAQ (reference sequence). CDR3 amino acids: CASSLRDRDSGYTF. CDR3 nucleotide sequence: TGTGCCAGCAGCCTTAGGGACAGGGATAGTGGCTACACCTTC.

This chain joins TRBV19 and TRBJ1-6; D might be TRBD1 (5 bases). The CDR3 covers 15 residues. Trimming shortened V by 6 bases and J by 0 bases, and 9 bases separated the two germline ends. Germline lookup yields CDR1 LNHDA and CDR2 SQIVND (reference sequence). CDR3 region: CASSSGGSYNSPLHF. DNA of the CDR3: TGTGCCAGTAGCTCGGGGGGCTCCTATAATTCACCCCTCCACTTT.

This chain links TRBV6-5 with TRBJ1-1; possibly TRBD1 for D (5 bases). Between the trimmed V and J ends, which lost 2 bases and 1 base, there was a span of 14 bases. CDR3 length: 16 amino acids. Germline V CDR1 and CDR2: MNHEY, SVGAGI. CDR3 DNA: TGTGCCAGCAGTTACCGGCCGTCGGGGGGGAACACTGAAGCTTTCTTT. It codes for CASSYRPSGGNTEAFF.

This chain's CDR3 is CASSLVAGTGLGTIYF. CDR3 nucleotide sequence: TGCGCCAGCAGCTTGGTAGCCGGGACAGGTTTGGGGACCATATATTTT. The chain combines TRBV5-1 with TRBJ1-3; TRBD1 agrees at 8 bases. J lost 10 bases, V lost 0 bases, and 12 bases had no gene match. The CDR3 is 16 residues long. CDR1 and CDR2 (germline): SGHRS, YFSETQ. Full variable domain (remainder filled in from reference TRBV5-1 and TRBJ1-3): KAGVTQTPRYLIKTRGQQVTLSCSPISGHRSVSWYQQTPGQGLQFLFEYFSETQRNKGNFPGRFSGRQFSNSRSEMNVSTLELGDSALYLCASSLVAGTGLGTIYFGEGSWLTVV.

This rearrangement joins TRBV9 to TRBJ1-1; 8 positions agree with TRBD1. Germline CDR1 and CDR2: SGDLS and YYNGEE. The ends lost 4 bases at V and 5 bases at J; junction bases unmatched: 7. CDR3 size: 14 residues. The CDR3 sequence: CASSPGGAWTEAFF. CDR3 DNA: TGTGCCAGCAGCCCAGGGGGCGCTTGGACTGAAGCTTTCTTT.

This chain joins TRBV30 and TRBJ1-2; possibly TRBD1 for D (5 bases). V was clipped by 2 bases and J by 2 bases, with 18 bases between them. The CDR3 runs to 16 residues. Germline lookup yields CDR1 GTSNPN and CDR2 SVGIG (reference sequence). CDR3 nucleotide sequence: TGTGCCTGGAGTTCGCCAGCGGGACGGTTAAACTATGGCTACACCTTC. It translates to CAWSSPAGRLNYGYTF.